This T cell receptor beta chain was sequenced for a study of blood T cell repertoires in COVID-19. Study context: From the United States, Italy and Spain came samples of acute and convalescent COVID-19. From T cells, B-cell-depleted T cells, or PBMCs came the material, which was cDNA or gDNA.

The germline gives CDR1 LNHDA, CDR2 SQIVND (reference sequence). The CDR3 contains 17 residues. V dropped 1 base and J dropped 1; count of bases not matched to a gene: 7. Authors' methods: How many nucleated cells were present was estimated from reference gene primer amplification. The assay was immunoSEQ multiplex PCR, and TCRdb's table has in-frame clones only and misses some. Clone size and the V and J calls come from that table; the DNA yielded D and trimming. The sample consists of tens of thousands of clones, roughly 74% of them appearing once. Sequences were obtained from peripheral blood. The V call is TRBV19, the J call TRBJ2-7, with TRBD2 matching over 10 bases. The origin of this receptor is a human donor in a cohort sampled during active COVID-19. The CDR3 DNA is TGTGCCAGTAGTATAGCACAACTAGCGGGACTGTCCTACGAGCAGTACTTC. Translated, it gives CASSIAQLAGLSYEQYF.